Sequencing of this T cell receptor beta chain was carried out in a study of blood T cell repertoires in COVID-19. TCRdb's copy holds only in-frame clones and misses some; the assay was immunoSEQ multiplex PCR. The data contain 85,000 to 90,000 clones, 89% of them singletons. Sequencing was performed on peripheral blood. The source is a woman older than 75 with active COVID-19.

CDR3 DNA sequence: TGTGCCAGCGCTACGACTAGCGGGAGGACGGATGAGCAGTTCTTC. Protein: CASATTSGRTDEQFF. The V gene is TRBV9, the J gene TRBJ2-1, with 13 bases aligning to TRBD2. V was pared by 7 bases and J by 8 bases, with 9 bases of the junction left unmatched. Looked up from germline, CDR1 is SGDLS and CDR2 is YYNGEE. The CDR3 extends over 15 amino acids.